Shown below are 27 T cell receptor beta chains from a single sample sequenced in a study of cytomegalovirus exposure and HLA in healthy donors. 13 Jbeta primers and 60 Vbeta primers were used for the PCR. Repertoires were generated with immunoSEQ multiplex PCR, while TCRdb's copy carries only in-frame clones and drops some. This table has around 170,000 clones, 71% appearing once. Sequenced sample: PBMCs. The receptors were gathered from a girl aged 5 to 17 in good health and CMV-seronegative.

This chain links TRBV5-4 with TRBJ2-7, with TRBD1 identical over 8 bases. The CDR3 is 14 residues long. Trimming cost V 5 bases and J 0 bases; bases outside gene matches: 4. The germline V gene encodes CDR1 SGHNT and CDR2 YYREEE (reference sequence). The CDR3 region is CASSRDRSSYEQYF. DNA of the CDR3: TGTGCCAGCAGTCGGGACAGGAGCTCCTACGAGCAGTACTTC.

The rearrangement joins TRBV10-3 to TRBJ2-7, with D unclear. The CDR3 runs 12 residues. The germline V gene encodes CDR1 ENHRY and CDR2 SYGVKD. Between the trimmed V and J ends, which lost 0 bases and 3 bases, there was a span of 3 bases. This chain's CDR3 is CAISESYYEQYF. The CDR3 coding sequence is TGTGCCATCAGTGAGTCCTACTACGAGCAGTACTTC.

The gene calls are TRBV28 and TRBJ2-4, with D possibly being TRBD1 (6 bases). This CDR3 has 16 residues. V shed 6 bases and J shed 0 bases, with 15 bases lying between them. Germline V gene sequence: CDR1 MDHEN, CDR2 SYDVKM. CDR3 amino acids: CASSLQGPLAKNIQYF. The CDR3 DNA reads as TGTGCCAGCAGCCTCCAGGGGCCCCTAGCCAAAAACATTCAGTACTTC. Filled out from reference TRBV28 and TRBJ2-4, the complete variable domain reads DVKVTQSSRYLVKRTGEKVFLECVQDMDHENMFWYRQDPGLGLRLIYFSYDVKMKEKGDIPEGYSVSREKKERFSLILESASTNQTSMYLCASSLQGPLAKNIQYFGAGTRLSVL.

The rearrangement joins TRBV5-4 to TRBJ2-7; tentative D call: TRBD2 (5 bases). This CDR3 has 13 amino acids. CDR1 is SGHNT, CDR2 YYREEE, per germline (reference sequence). The V end lost 2 bases, the J end lost 2 bases, and 8 bases lay between the germline ends. Here the CDR3 reads CASSFSGTYEQYF. In DNA form, the CDR3 reads TGTGCCAGCAGCTTTTCGGGGACCTACGAGCAGTACTTC.

This clone occurred a few times. This chain connects TRBV11-3 to TRBJ1-1, with D uncertain. Germline values: CDR1 SGHNT, CDR2 YENEEA. The CDR3 covers 13 residues. Between the trimmed V and J ends, which lost 6 bases and 1 base, there was a span of 9 bases. CDR3 sequence reads: CASRGRENTEAFF. The CDR3 DNA reads TGTGCCAGCAGAGGGAGGGAGAACACTGAAGCTTTCTTT.

This clone has a handful of counts. This rearrangement joins TRBV9 to TRBJ2-6; 9 bases agree with TRBD1. The CDR3 is 17 amino acids. From germline, CDR1 is SGDLS and CDR2 YYNGEE. The junction had 11 bases not matched to a gene; V was cut back by 10 bases and J by 0 bases. This chain's CDR3 is CASRGGDRDSGANVLTF. DNA for the CDR3: TGTGCCTCACGAGGTGGGGACAGGGACTCTGGGGCCAACGTCCTGACTTTC.

CDR3 sequence (DNA): TGTGCCAGTAGTCGGCGGGGAGGAAGGACAGATACGCAGTATTTT. Protein sequence: CASSRRGGRTDTQYF. This chain connects TRBV19 to TRBJ2-3, with D perhaps TRBD2 (6 bases). The CDR3 has 15 amino acids. The V end lost 5 bases, the J end lost 3 bases, and 15 bases lay between the germline ends. The germline V gene encodes CDR1 LNHDA and CDR2 SQIVND (reference sequence). The complete variable domain, with remaining parts taken from reference TRBV19 and TRBJ2-3, reads DGGITQSPKYLFRKEGQNVTLSCEQNLNHDAMYWYRQDPGQGLRLIYYSQIVNDFQKGDIAEGYSVSREKKESFPLTVTSAQKNPTAFYLCASSRRGGRTDTQYFGPGTRLTVL.

The CDR3 here is CAINTGYEQYF. The CDR3 nucleotides read TGTGCCATCAACACAGGTTACGAGCAGTACTTC. The chain links TRBV6-1 to TRBJ2-5; weak D call: TRBD1 (5 bases). The DNA end is a closer match to TRBJ2-7, so the J assignment may be wrong. Germline V lookup: CDR1 MNHNS, CDR2 SASEGT. The CDR3 contains 11 residues.

The chain joins TRBV18 to TRBJ2-7; the D is unclear. CDR3 length equals 13 residues. Deletions cut 9 bases from V and 3 bases from J, with 15 bases between. Germline CDR1 reads KGHSH; CDR2 reads LQKENI. The CDR3 DNA reads as TGTGCCAGTACTATGATTCCGGACTACGAGCAGTACTTC. It yields the protein CASTMIPDYEQYF. Using reference TRBV18 and TRBJ2-7 for the parts outside the CDR3, the full variable domain is NAGVMQNPRHLVRRRGQEARLRCSPMKGHSHVYWYRQLPEEGLKFMVYLQKENIIDESGMPKERFSAEFPKEGPSILRIQQVVRGDSAAYFCASTMIPDYEQYFGPGTRLTVT.

This clone came up once. J is TRBJ1-3 and V is TRBV13, with no clear D. V was pared by 3 bases and J by 0 bases, with 9 bases between. This CDR3 has 15 amino acids. CDR1 is PRHDT and CDR2 is FYEKMQ in the germline V gene (reference sequence). Here the CDR3 DNA reads TGTGCCAGCAGCTTTCGGGAGAGCTCTGGAAACACCATATATTTT. This codes for CASSFRESSGNTIYF.

This clone appeared a single time. The chain recombines TRBV10-1 with TRBJ1-1; 10 bases align to TRBD1. The CDR3 is 14 amino acids. V was pared by 11 bases and J by 4 bases, with 10 bases of the junction left unmatched. Germline lookup yields CDR1 WNHNN and CDR2 SYGVQD (reference sequence). Written as DNA, the CDR3 is TGCGCCTCCGAGGCCGGGACAGGGGCCACTGAAGCTTTCTTT. Translated, it gives CASEAGTGATEAFF.

The chain combines TRBV13 with TRBJ2-1; TRBD2 matches at 8 bases. With V trimmed by 6 bases and J by 3 bases, 13 bases remained unmatched. This CDR3 is built from 17 residues. Germline V CDR1 and CDR2: PRHDT, FYEKMQ (reference sequence). This chain's CDR3 is CASSSRGRGALYNEQFF. The CDR3 region has the DNA TGTGCCAGCAGTTCCCGCGGGCGGGGGGCCCTCTACAATGAGCAGTTCTTC.

The genes are TRBV27 and TRBJ2-1; 10 positions match TRBD2. From germline, CDR1 is MNHEY and CDR2 SMNVEV (reference sequence). This CDR3 has 13 amino acids. J was trimmed by 7 bases and V by 7 bases; bases with no gene match: 4. CDR3 in amino acids: CASKLAGVNEQFF. The CDR3 DNA is TGTGCCAGCAAGCTAGCGGGGGTGAATGAGCAGTTCTTC.

This chain joins TRBV5-4 and TRBJ2-1; TRBD2 matches 14 bases. Germline values: CDR1 SGHNT, CDR2 YYREEE (reference sequence). This CDR3 is built from 18 residues. J lost 3 bases, V lost 0 bases, and 5 bases had no gene match. CDR3 DNA: TGTGCCAGCAGCTTGGGACTAGCGGGGGGGTCCGGCTACAATGAGCAGTTCTTC. Protein: CASSLGLAGGSGYNEQFF.

CDR3 nucleotide sequence: TGTGCCATCAGTGAGTCGCACCGCAGGGGAGCCCCCTCTGGAAACACCATATATTTT. Protein: CAISESHRRGAPSGNTIYF. The chain uses TRBV10-3 and TRBJ1-3; D is possibly TRBD1 (6 bases). Germline CDR1 reads ENHRY; CDR2 reads SYGVKD. Trimming removed 0 bases from V and 0 bases from J, with 18 bases in between. CDR3 length equals 19 residues.

The chain carries TRBV10-3 and TRBJ2-3, with 13 bases identical to TRBD2. V shed 5 bases and J 5 bases; nucleotides not matched to a gene: 16. This CDR3 contains 19 residues. Germline-derived CDR1 and CDR2 are ENHRY and SYGVKD. The CDR3 loop reads CAISRDRLAGGGLGDTQYF. The CDR3 DNA is TGTGCCATCAGTCGGGACCGACTAGCGGGGGGCGGGCTTGGAGATACGCAGTATTTT.

V usage is TRBV14 and J usage is TRBJ1-5; 9 bases match TRBD1. V was clipped by 4 bases and J by 5 bases; unmatched bases: 6. The CDR3 runs 15 residues. Germline-derived CDR1 and CDR2 are SGHDN and FVKESK. The DNA for the CDR3 is TGTGCCAGCAGCCGCACAGGGGGCGGCGATCAGCCCCAGCATTTT. Protein: CASSRTGGGDQPQHF. The complete variable domain, with remaining parts taken from reference TRBV14 and TRBJ1-5, reads EAGVTQFPSHSVIEKGQTVTLRCDPISGHDNLYWYRRVMGKEIKFLLHFVKESKQDESGMPNNRFLAERTGGTYSTLKVQPAELEDSGVYFCASSRTGGGDQPQHFGDGTRLSIL.

The chain links TRBV7-2 to TRBJ1-5; D gene uncertain. CDR3 length: 15 amino acids. Germline assignment: CDR1 SGHTA and CDR2 FQGNSA. The V end was cut by 2 bases, the J end by 4 bases, with 12 bases between. The CDR3 nucleotides are TGTGCCAGCAGCTTATTGGGCGACCCAAATCAGCCCCAGCATTTT. It translates to CASSLLGDPNQPQHF.

The rearrangement uses TRBV5-1 and TRBJ2-7, with TRBD1 as a possible D gene (5 bases). CDR1 is SGHRS and CDR2 is YFSETQ in the germline V gene. The CDR3 loop spans 15 amino acids. V was cut by 0 bases and J by 4 bases, with 14 bases left in between. The chain's CDR3 is CASSLAWGRPYEQYF. As DNA, the CDR3 is TGCGCCAGCAGCTTGGCCTGGGGCAGGCCTTACGAGCAGTACTTC.

This chain links TRBV11-2 with TRBJ2-7, with a weak D call TRBD1 (5 bases). This CDR3 is 14 amino acids long. Looked up from germline, CDR1 is SGHAT and CDR2 is FQNNGV. V was clipped by 1 base and J by 6 bases, with 13 bases between them. DNA for the CDR3: TGTGCCAGCAGCTTAGTTCAGGGTTCTGGCGAGCAGTACTTC. Translation gives CASSLVQGSGEQYF.

This chain connects TRBV5-4 to TRBJ2-7; D perhaps matches TRBD1 (6 bases). V lost 0 bases to trimming and J lost 3 bases, with 13 bases between them. There are 15 residues in the CDR3. CDR1 is SGHNT and CDR2 is YYREEE in the germline V gene (reference sequence). CDR3 DNA sequence: TGTGCCAGCAGCTTGGCCGGTGCAGGGGACTACGAGCAGTACTTC. This codes for CASSLAGAGDYEQYF.

The gene calls are TRBV6-1 and TRBJ2-1; 7 nucleotides align to TRBD1. The CDR3 loop spans 15 amino acids. The germline gives CDR1 MNHNS, CDR2 SASEGT. Trimming took 6 bases from V and 3 from J; bases not matched to a gene: 8. The CDR3 coding sequence is TGTGCCAGCAGAGACGACAGGGTACTCTACAATGAGCAGTTCTTC. Translating it yields CASRDDRVLYNEQFF.

This clone is a singleton in its sample. This chain links TRBV7-9 with TRBJ2-5; possibly TRBD1 for D (6 bases). The V and J ends lost 3 bases and 7 bases respectively, with 15 bases between them. CDR3 length: 14 residues. Germline CDR1 reads SEHNR; CDR2 reads FQNEAQ (reference sequence). In DNA, the CDR3 is TGTGCCAGCAGCTTGGACAGACAAGATGGGACCCAGTACTTC. Translation: CASSLDRQDGTQYF. Using reference TRBV7-9 and TRBJ2-5 for the parts outside the CDR3, the full variable domain is DTGVSQNPRHKITKRGQNVTFRCDPISEHNRLYWYRQTLGQGPEFLTYFQNEAQLEKSRLLSDRFSAERPKGSFSTLEIQRTEQGDSAMYLCASSLDRQDGTQYFGPGTRLLVL.

The genes are TRBV4-2 and TRBJ1-4; 10 positions match TRBD1. The CDR3 contains 14 residues. V shed 5 bases, J shed 8 bases, and the junction held 5 bases outside the gene matches. Per the germline V gene, CDR1 is LGHNA and CDR2 is YNFKEQ. CDR3 residues: CASSSTGGEEKLFF. The CDR3 region has the DNA TGTGCCAGCAGCTCGACAGGGGGCGAGGAAAAACTGTTTTTT.

In this sample, this clone turned up once. The rearrangement uses TRBV15 and TRBJ1-2; 9 positions agree with TRBD1. J gave up 8 bases and V 2 bases, and 3 bases lay outside the gene matches. The CDR3 is 13 amino acids. CDR1 and CDR2 (germline): LNHNV, YYDKDF (reference sequence). The CDR3 reads CATSRWTGEGYTF. In DNA, the CDR3 is TGTGCCACCAGCAGATGGACAGGGGAAGGCTACACCTTC.

This clone was observed a single time. This sequence joins TRBV5-6 and TRBJ2-5; 14 nucleotides line up with TRBD2. V gave up 4 bases and J gave up 1 base; unmatched junction bases: 3. There are 16 residues in the CDR3. CDR1 is SGHDT, CDR2 YYEEEE, per germline. The CDR3 nucleotides read TGTGCCAGCAGCCCGGGACTAGCGGGGGTCCAAGAGACCCAGTACTTC. Translating gives CASSPGLAGVQETQYF.

J is TRBJ2-2 and V is TRBV5-1; 8 nucleotides align to TRBD1. Per germline, CDR1 SGHRS and CDR2 YFSETQ. This CDR3 contains 15 residues. J lost 3 bases, V lost 3 bases, and 4 bases had no gene match. In DNA, the CDR3 is TGCGCCAGCAGCTCCGGGACAGGCCACACCGGGGAGCTGTTTTTT. Encoded protein: CASSSGTGHTGELFF.